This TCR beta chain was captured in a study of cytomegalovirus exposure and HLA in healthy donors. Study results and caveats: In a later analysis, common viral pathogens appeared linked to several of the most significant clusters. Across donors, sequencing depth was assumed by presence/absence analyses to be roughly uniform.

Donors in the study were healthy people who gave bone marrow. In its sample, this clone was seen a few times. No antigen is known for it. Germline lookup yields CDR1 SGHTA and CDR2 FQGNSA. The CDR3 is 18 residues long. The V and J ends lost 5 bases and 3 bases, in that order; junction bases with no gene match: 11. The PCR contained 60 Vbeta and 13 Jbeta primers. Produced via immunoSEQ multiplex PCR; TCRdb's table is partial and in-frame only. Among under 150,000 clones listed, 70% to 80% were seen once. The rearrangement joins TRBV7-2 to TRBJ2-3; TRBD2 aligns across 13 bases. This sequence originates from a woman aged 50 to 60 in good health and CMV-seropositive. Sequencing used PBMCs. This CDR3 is CASSRFRTSGRGTDTQYF. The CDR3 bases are TGTGCCAGCAGCCGTTTCCGGACTAGCGGGAGAGGGACAGATACGCAGTATTTT.